This T cell receptor (beta chain) was sequenced during a study of blood T cell repertoires in COVID-19. Germline V gene sequence: CDR1 SGHVS, CDR2 FNYEAQ. This CDR3 has 13 residues. Between the trimmed V and J ends, which lost 7 bases and 1 base, there was a span of 7 bases. TCRdb's copy holds only in-frame clones and misses some; the assay was immunoSEQ multiplex PCR. The sample records approximately 180,000 clones, approximately 85% being singletons. The clonotype originates from a human donor with active or convalescent COVID-19. The donor label of this sample is uncertain. Material for sequencing was peripheral blood. The chain uses TRBV7-6 and TRBJ2-2; D not resolved. The CDR3 nucleotides read TGTGCCAGCATTTCATGGAACACCGGGGAGCTGTTTTTT. This translates into CASISWNTGELFF. Complete variable domain (other parts from reference TRBV7-6 and TRBJ2-2): GAGVSQSPRYKVTKRGQDVALRCDPISGHVSLYWYRQALGQGPEFLTYFNYEAQQDKSGLPNDRFSAERPEGSISTLTIQRTEQRDSAMYRCASISWNTGELFFGEGSRLTVL.